Listed below are T cell receptor beta chains from one sample, sequenced in a study of control samples from healthy donors and cancer patients. The assay was immunoSEQ multiplex PCR, and TCRdb's table has in-frame clones only and misses some. The repertoire holds about 17,000 clones, with roughly 91% as singletons. The material sequenced was PBMCs. These TCRs come from a man between 60 and 75 years old with head and neck cancer. The CDR3 runs from the conserved cysteine through the conserved F or W. A D gene is named only where the DNA matches it firmly. Clone size is stated in some rows and not others, as once, few, many or a class when expanded.

j_call,v_call,clone_size,d_call,cdr3_aa,cdr3_nt
TRBJ1-4,TRBV19,few,NA,CASSRQLNEKLFF,TGTGCCAGTAGTCGGCAGCTTAATGAAAAACTGTTTTTT
TRBJ2-2,TRBV7-3,NA,NA,CASRRTGLHTGELFF,TGTGCCAGCAGGAGAACGGGACTCCACACCGGGGAGCTGTTTTTT
TRBJ2-3,TRBV7-2,NA,NA,CASSLFADTQYF,TGTGCCAGCAGCTTATTCGCAGATACGCAGTATTTT
TRBJ2-5,TRBV6-5,NA,TRBD2,CASAGTSGVTQYF,TGTGCCAGCGCCGGGACTAGCGGGGTTACACAGTACTTC
TRBJ1-2,TRBV3-1/TRBV3-2,NA,TRBD1,CASSQGAGGDGYTF,TGTGCCAGCAGCCAAGGCGCAGGGGGAGATGGCTACACCTTC
TRBJ2-3,TRBV10-3,once,NA,CAISVGGPDTQYF,TGTGCCATCAGTGTGGGGGGCCCAGATACGCAGTATTTT
TRBJ2-1,TRBV6-5,NA,TRBD2,CATFSGGALPEQFF,TGTGCCACCTTTAGCGGGGGGGCCCTCCCTGAGCAGTTCTTC
TRBJ1-3,TRBV4-2,once,NA,CASSQSLQSSGNTIYF,TGTGCCAGCAGCCAATCATTACAAAGCTCTGGAAACACCATATATTTT
TRBJ1-2,TRBV9,once,NA,CASSSPRVLKFTF,TGTGCCAGCAGCTCCCCTCGGGTTTTAAAGTTTACCTTC
TRBJ2-4,TRBV7-8,NA,NA,CASSLVVESAKNIQYF,TGTGCCAGCAGCTTAGTTGTGGAGTCGGCCAAAAACATTCAGTACTTC
TRBJ1-1,TRBV6-1,few,NA,CASSEAAGVATEAFF,TGTGCCAGCAGTGAAGCAGCAGGGGTGGCCACTGAAGCTTTCTTT
TRBJ2-5,TRBV5-4,NA,NA,CASSLSETQYF,TGTGCCAGCAGCTTGTCCGAGACCCAGTACTTC
TRBJ2-5,TRBV7-7,once,NA,CASSLGHTETQYF,TGTGCCAGCAGCTTAGGACACACGGAGACCCAGTACTTC
TRBJ2-1,TRBV9,NA,TRBD2,CASSVVGSGGYNEQFF,TGTGCCAGCAGCGTAGTGGGTAGCGGGGGTTACAATGAGCAGTTCTTC
TRBJ2-7,TRBV18,NA,TRBD1,CASSPTLEGGTYEQYF,TGTGCCAGCTCACCAACCTTAGAAGGGGGCACCTACGAGCAGTACTTC
TRBJ2-2,TRBV19,NA,TRBD1,CASTVGQSLTGELFF,TGTGCCAGTACCGTGGGACAGTCTCTGACCGGGGAGCTGTTTTTT
TRBJ2-7,TRBV5-8,NA,NA,CASSRVLGGGSSYEQYF,TGTGCCAGCAGCCGCGTATTGGGGGGCGGGAGCTCCTACGAGCAGTACTTC
TRBJ1-1,TRBV7-2,NA,NA,CASTSTGMNTEAFF,TGTGCCAGCACCTCGACAGGTATGAACACTGAAGCTTTCTTT
TRBJ2-3,TRBV6-6,NA,NA,CASSYSREDTQYF,TGTGCCAGCAGTTATTCCAGGGAGGATACGCAGTATTTT
TRBJ2-3,TRBV10-2,NA,NA,CASSGAGTTDTQYF,TGCGCCAGCAGTGGGGCAGGGACCACAGATACGCAGTATTTT
TRBJ2-3,TRBV2,once,NA,CATSFGLATDTQYF,TGTGCCACTTCCTTCGGGCTAGCAACAGATACGCAGTATTTT
TRBJ2-2,TRBV5-4,once,TRBD2,CASSWGTSGGCGELFF,TGTGCCAGCAGCTGGGGTACTAGCGGGGGGTGCGGGGAGCTGTTTTTT
TRBJ2-2,TRBV2,NA,NA,CASRVEANTGELFF,TGTGCCAGCAGAGTCGAAGCGAACACCGGGGAGCTGTTTTTT
TRBJ2-7,TRBV7-7,NA,TRBD2,CASSSFRGTSGNEQYF,TGTGCCAGCAGCTCATTTCGCGGGACTAGCGGGAACGAGCAGTACTTC
TRBJ1-1,TRBV6-5,NA,NA,CASSLTQGVNTEAFF,TGTGCCAGCAGCCTGACCCAGGGTGTGAACACTGAAGCTTTCTTT
TRBJ2-3,TRBV5-6,NA,NA,CASSLPGANTDTQYF,TGTGCCAGCAGCTTGCCCGGGGCCAACACAGATACGCAGTATTTT
TRBJ1-2,TRBV5-1,NA,NA,CASSLGANYTF,TGCGCCAGCAGCTTGGGGGCGAACTACACCTTC
TRBJ1-3,TRBV12-3/TRBV12-4,NA,NA,CASNRAVDTIYF,TGTGCCAGCAACAGGGCTGTGGACACCATATATTTT
TRBJ1-6,TRBV19,NA,TRBD1,CASRAGTGIFSPLHF,TGTGCCAGTAGGGCCGGGACAGGGATATTTTCACCCCTCCACTTT